These T cell receptor beta chains were read from a single sample in a study of T cell repertoires in cytomegalovirus infection. Via MiXCR, TCRdb re-called the reads, giving one row per CDR3 protein. The sample lists around 450,000 distinct CDR3 sequences, approximately 32% seen once, with approximately 13% in the top ten. The sequenced sample consisted of PBMCs. The source of these receptors is a human donor in good health (CMV status not recorded). Some clones in this sample may be carry-over from other donors' samples. Each CDR3 is given with its conserved first and last residue. Fields, in order: CDR3 DNA, CDR3 protein, clone size, D gene, V gene, J gene. D genes are given only for firm matches. Some rows have no size entry. The others give once, few or many, or a class for an expanded clone.

CDR3nt: TGCAGCGTTCTCCGAGGGGGGGAGACCCAGTACTTC
CDR3aa: CSVLRGGETQYF
abundance: .
d_gene: .
v_gene: TRBV29-1
j_gene: TRBJ2-5

CDR3nt: TGTGCCAGTAGTATCGACGGCACCGGGGAGCTGTTTTTT
CDR3aa: CASSIDGTGELFF
abundance: .
d_gene: .
v_gene: TRBV19
j_gene: TRBJ2-2

CDR3nt: TGTGCCAGCTCACCGTCCTCCGGACTTAATGAAAAACTGTTTTTT
CDR3aa: CASSPSSGLNEKLFF
abundance: few
d_gene: .
v_gene: TRBV18
j_gene: TRBJ1-4

CDR3nt: TGTGCCAGCAGTTATGGGGGTATCAATGAGCAGTTCTTC
CDR3aa: CASSYGGINEQFF
abundance: many
d_gene: .
v_gene: TRBV6-2/TRBV6-3
j_gene: TRBJ2-1

CDR3nt: TGCGCCAGCAGCTCCGGCCCCGTGAACACTGAAGCTTTCTTT
CDR3aa: CASSSGPVNTEAFF
abundance: .
d_gene: .
v_gene: TRBV4-1
j_gene: TRBJ1-1

CDR3nt: TGTGCCAGTAGGGCTGAGTCCCAGCATTTT
CDR3aa: CASRAESQHF
abundance: .
d_gene: .
v_gene: TRBV19
j_gene: TRBJ1-5

CDR3nt: TGTGCCAGCAGCAAGTCGGGGGCTGGTGAGACCCAGTACTTC
CDR3aa: CASSKSGAGETQYF
abundance: many
d_gene: .
v_gene: TRBV7-3
j_gene: TRBJ2-5

CDR3nt: TGTGCCAGCAGTTTCGACAACATGAACACTGAAGCTTTCTTT
CDR3aa: CASSFDNMNTEAFF
abundance: .
d_gene: .
v_gene: TRBV6-6
j_gene: TRBJ1-1

CDR3nt: TGTGCCAGCACCTTCCGGGCCGAGCAGTACTTC
CDR3aa: CASTFRAEQYF
abundance: few
d_gene: .
v_gene: TRBV11-2
j_gene: TRBJ2-7

CDR3nt: TGTGCCAGCAGCGTAGTAGCGGGGGGCCCGGATGAGCAGTTCTTC
CDR3aa: CASSVVAGGPDEQFF
abundance: .
d_gene: TRBD2
v_gene: TRBV7-6
j_gene: TRBJ2-1

CDR3nt: TGTGCCAGCAGCTTAGGGGGGGGGGCGAATGAGCAGTTCTTC
CDR3aa: CASSLGGGANEQFF
abundance: many
d_gene: .
v_gene: TRBV7-2
j_gene: TRBJ2-1

CDR3nt: TGCAGCGTTGAAAAGACTGGGCCGAACACTGAAGCTTTCTTT
CDR3aa: CSVEKTGPNTEAFF
abundance: .
d_gene: .
v_gene: TRBV29-1
j_gene: TRBJ1-1

CDR3nt: TGTGCCACCAGCAGAGAACCCGGGAGCACTGAAGCTTTCTTT
CDR3aa: CATSREPGSTEAFF
abundance: few
d_gene: .
v_gene: TRBV15
j_gene: TRBJ1-1

CDR3nt: TGTGCCAGCAGTGATTTATTGAACACTGAAGCTTTCTTT
CDR3aa: CASSDLLNTEAFF
abundance: many
d_gene: .
v_gene: TRBV6-1
j_gene: TRBJ1-1

CDR3nt: TGTGCCAGTACACCGGGGGGGCCCAACTATGGCTACACCTTC
CDR3aa: CASTPGGPNYGYTF
abundance: .
d_gene: .
v_gene: TRBV19
j_gene: TRBJ1-2

CDR3nt: TGTGCCAGCAGTGTCGGGACAGTGAACACTGAAGCTTTCTTT
CDR3aa: CASSVGTVNTEAFF
abundance: .
d_gene: TRBD1
v_gene: TRBV25-1
j_gene: TRBJ1-1

CDR3nt: TGTGCCAGCAGCTCGGCTCCGGGACTAGCGGTGGGGACCCAGTACTTC
CDR3aa: CASSSAPGLAVGTQYF
abundance: .
d_gene: TRBD2
v_gene: TRBV11-2
j_gene: TRBJ2-5

CDR3nt: TGTGCCAGCAGCTTAGAGAACCCGACAGGCCAAGAGACCCAGTACTTC
CDR3aa: CASSLENPTGQETQYF
abundance: few
d_gene: .
v_gene: TRBV11-2
j_gene: TRBJ2-5

CDR3nt: TGTGCCAGCAGTTTATATCAAGTCGGGCAGGACTACGAGCAGTACTTC
CDR3aa: CASSLYQVGQDYEQYF
abundance: .
d_gene: .
v_gene: TRBV27
j_gene: TRBJ2-7

CDR3nt: TGTGCCAGCCGAGGCGACAGAAGCACAGATACGCAGTATTTT
CDR3aa: CASRGDRSTDTQYF
abundance: few
d_gene: .
v_gene: TRBV3-1
j_gene: TRBJ2-3

CDR3nt: TGTGCCAGTAGTCGGACAGGGGACTCACCCCTCCACTTT
CDR3aa: CASSRTGDSPLHF
abundance: .
d_gene: TRBD1
v_gene: TRBV19
j_gene: TRBJ1-6

CDR3nt: TGTGCCAGCACCCTAAGAAGCGGGGTTATCACAGATACGCAGTATTTT
CDR3aa: CASTLRSGVITDTQYF
abundance: .
d_gene: TRBD2
v_gene: TRBV12-3/TRBV12-4
j_gene: TRBJ2-3

CDR3nt: TGTGCCAGCAGCTTACTATGGACTAGCGGGGGGGGAGTGAGCGAGACCCAGTACTTC
CDR3aa: CASSLLWTSGGGVSETQYF
abundance: many
d_gene: TRBD2
v_gene: TRBV7-2
j_gene: TRBJ2-5

CDR3nt: TGTGCCACCAGTGAAACACCGGAGGATACGCAGTATTTT
CDR3aa: CATSETPEDTQYF
abundance: .
d_gene: .
v_gene: TRBV24-1
j_gene: TRBJ2-3

CDR3nt: TGTGCCAGCAGCGAAGGGAGACTCTCTGGAAACACCATATATTTT
CDR3aa: CASSEGRLSGNTIYF
abundance: many
d_gene: .
v_gene: TRBV7-8
j_gene: TRBJ1-3

CDR3nt: TGTGCCAGCAGTGTCTCTTTTAGCGGGCCTAGCTCCTACAATGAGCAGTTCTTC
CDR3aa: CASSVSFSGPSSYNEQFF
abundance: .
d_gene: TRBD2
v_gene: TRBV6-1
j_gene: TRBJ2-1

CDR3nt: TGTGCCAGCAGTTACAACCCCAGGGGGAACACTGAAGCTTTCTTT
CDR3aa: CASSYNPRGNTEAFF
abundance: .
d_gene: .
v_gene: TRBV6-2/TRBV6-3
j_gene: TRBJ1-1

CDR3nt: TGTGCCAGCAAGACAGGTCAACGCACCGGGGAGCTGTTTTTT
CDR3aa: CASKTGQRTGELFF
abundance: few
d_gene: .
v_gene: TRBV6-2/TRBV6-3
j_gene: TRBJ2-2

CDR3nt: TGTGCCAGCAGTTACCCAGGGCGAGGGTCCCAGCATTTT
CDR3aa: CASSYPGRGSQHF
abundance: few
d_gene: .
v_gene: TRBV6-2/TRBV6-3
j_gene: TRBJ1-5

CDR3nt: TGTGCCAGCAGCGGGGGAACCGCTTTTACAGAGACCCAGTACTTC
CDR3aa: CASSGGTAFTETQYF
abundance: few
d_gene: .
v_gene: TRBV7-2
j_gene: TRBJ2-5

CDR3nt: TGTGCCAGCAGGAGTCTGGGACAGGGGGTCTACTCTGGGGCCAACGTCCTGACTTTC
CDR3aa: CASRSLGQGVYSGANVLTF
abundance: many
d_gene: TRBD1
v_gene: TRBV7-6
j_gene: TRBJ2-6

CDR3nt: TGCAGCGTAGAGGACAGAATCGGCTACACCTTC
CDR3aa: CSVEDRIGYTF
abundance: .
d_gene: .
v_gene: TRBV29-1
j_gene: TRBJ1-2

CDR3nt: TGTGCCAGCAGTCCCGGCGGGCGGGGCGTTAACCAGCCCCAGCATTTT
CDR3aa: CASSPGGRGVNQPQHF
abundance: few
d_gene: .
v_gene: TRBV7-2
j_gene: TRBJ1-5

CDR3nt: TGTGCCAGCAGTGCTGCCGACAGGGTCACCGGGGAGCTGTTTTTT
CDR3aa: CASSAADRVTGELFF
abundance: .
d_gene: TRBD1
v_gene: TRBV2
j_gene: TRBJ2-2

CDR3nt: TGCAGCGTGGTCCCGGTGGGCACGAACACCGGGGAGCTGTTTTTT
CDR3aa: CSVVPVGTNTGELFF
abundance: .
d_gene: .
v_gene: TRBV29-1
j_gene: TRBJ2-2

CDR3nt: TGTGCCAGCAGTTTACCTGGACAGCTATACACTGAAGCTTTCTTT
CDR3aa: CASSLPGQLYTEAFF
abundance: many
d_gene: .
v_gene: TRBV28
j_gene: TRBJ1-1

CDR3nt: TGTGCCAGCAGCATTTTGGCAGGGGTCTACGAGCAGTACTTC
CDR3aa: CASSILAGVYEQYF
abundance: many
d_gene: .
v_gene: TRBV11-2
j_gene: TRBJ2-7

CDR3nt: TGTGCCAGCAGAAGCTTTGGCCAGCCCCAGCATTTT
CDR3aa: CASRSFGQPQHF
abundance: few
d_gene: .
v_gene: TRBV2
j_gene: TRBJ1-5

CDR3nt: TGTGCCAGCAGCCAAGATTTTTGGGCAGGGACGGATACGCAGTATTTT
CDR3aa: CASSQDFWAGTDTQYF
abundance: .
d_gene: .
v_gene: TRBV4-2
j_gene: TRBJ2-3

CDR3nt: TGTGCCAGCAGAGACTTCGGCAATGAGCAGTTCTTC
CDR3aa: CASRDFGNEQFF
abundance: .
d_gene: .
v_gene: TRBV2
j_gene: TRBJ2-1

CDR3nt: TGTGCCAGCAGTGAATCGGGCAGACCAGATACGCAGTATTTT
CDR3aa: CASSESGRPDTQYF
abundance: many
d_gene: .
v_gene: TRBV6-1
j_gene: TRBJ2-3

CDR3nt: TGCAGTGCTTCCGTGTCCAAAGGGGGGGGCCAAGAGACCCAGTACTTC
CDR3aa: CSASVSKGGGQETQYF
abundance: .
d_gene: .
v_gene: TRBV20-1
j_gene: TRBJ2-5

CDR3nt: TGTGCCAGCAGCCAAATCCGGAACAATGAGCAGTTCTTC
CDR3aa: CASSQIRNNEQFF
abundance: .
d_gene: .
v_gene: TRBV14
j_gene: TRBJ2-1

CDR3nt: TGTGCCAGCCCCTCTCTGGGGACCGGGGAGCTGTTTTTT
CDR3aa: CASPSLGTGELFF
abundance: many
d_gene: .
v_gene: TRBV7-8
j_gene: TRBJ2-2

CDR3nt: TGTGCCAGCAGTGTACTCAAGGGAACTGAAGCTTTCTTT
CDR3aa: CASSVLKGTEAFF
abundance: .
d_gene: .
v_gene: TRBV6-1
j_gene: TRBJ1-1

CDR3nt: TGTGCCAGTAGTGCCCGCGCCGGGACAGCGAGCTCCTATAATTCACCCCTCCACTTT
CDR3aa: CASSARAGTASSYNSPLHF
abundance: .
d_gene: TRBD1
v_gene: TRBV19
j_gene: TRBJ1-6

CDR3nt: TGCAGTGCTAGTGGGACAGGGGGCGCTGGTAATGAGCAGTTCTTC
CDR3aa: CSASGTGGAGNEQFF
abundance: .
d_gene: TRBD1
v_gene: TRBV20-1
j_gene: TRBJ2-1

CDR3nt: TGTGCCAGCAGCCAAGATGGGACCGCGGGGAGGGCCCAGTACTTC
CDR3aa: CASSQDGTAGRAQYF
abundance: .
d_gene: TRBD2
v_gene: TRBV7-9
j_gene: TRBJ2-5

CDR3nt: TGTGCCAGCAGCTCTTTTTCCGACCAAGAGACCCAGTACTTC
CDR3aa: CASSSFSDQETQYF
abundance: .
d_gene: .
v_gene: TRBV5-6
j_gene: TRBJ2-5

CDR3nt: TGTGCCAGCAGCACCGGGACTAGCGGGACCTACGAGCAGTACTTC
CDR3aa: CASSTGTSGTYEQYF
abundance: few
d_gene: TRBD2
v_gene: TRBV11-2
j_gene: TRBJ2-7

CDR3nt: TGTGCCAGCAGCTTAGGCCAGGGGATCCGCCACGGGACTGAAGCTTTCTTT
CDR3aa: CASSLGQGIRHGTEAFF
abundance: few
d_gene: .
v_gene: TRBV7-9
j_gene: TRBJ1-1

CDR3nt: TGTGCCAGCAGTTACTCATGGACAGGGGAGGGAAAACTGTTTTTT
CDR3aa: CASSYSWTGEGKLFF
abundance: few
d_gene: TRBD1
v_gene: TRBV6-5
j_gene: TRBJ1-4

CDR3nt: TGTGCCAGCAGTGATCTCAGGGGGCGGCCCCTCCACTTT
CDR3aa: CASSDLRGRPLHF
abundance: .
d_gene: TRBD1
v_gene: TRBV6-6
j_gene: TRBJ1-6

CDR3nt: TGTGCCAGCAGCCCCTCAAATGATGCCGGGGAGCTGTTTTTT
CDR3aa: CASSPSNDAGELFF
abundance: few
d_gene: .
v_gene: TRBV7-9
j_gene: TRBJ2-2